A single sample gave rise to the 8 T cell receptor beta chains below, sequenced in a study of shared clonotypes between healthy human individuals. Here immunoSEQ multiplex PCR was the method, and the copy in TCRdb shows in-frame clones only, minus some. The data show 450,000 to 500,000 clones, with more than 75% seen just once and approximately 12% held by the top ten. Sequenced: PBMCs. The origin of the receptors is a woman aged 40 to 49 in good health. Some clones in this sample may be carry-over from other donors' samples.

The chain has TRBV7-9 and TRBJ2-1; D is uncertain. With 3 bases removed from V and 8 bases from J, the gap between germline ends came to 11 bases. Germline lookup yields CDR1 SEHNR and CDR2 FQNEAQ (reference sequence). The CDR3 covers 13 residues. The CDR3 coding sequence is TGTGCCAGCAGCTTCCGTCCGGCGGATGAGCAGTTCTTC. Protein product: CASSFRPADEQFF.

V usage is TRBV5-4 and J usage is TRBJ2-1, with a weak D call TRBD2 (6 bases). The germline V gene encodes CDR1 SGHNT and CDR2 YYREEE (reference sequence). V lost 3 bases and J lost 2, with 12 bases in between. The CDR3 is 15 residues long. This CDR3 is CASSSRDLPYNEQFF. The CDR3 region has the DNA TGTGCCAGCAGCTCCCGGGACTTACCCTACAATGAGCAGTTCTTC.

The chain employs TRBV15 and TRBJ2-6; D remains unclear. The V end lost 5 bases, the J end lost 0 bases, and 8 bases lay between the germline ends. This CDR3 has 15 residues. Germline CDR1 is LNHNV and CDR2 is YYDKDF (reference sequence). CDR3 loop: CATSFRSSGANVLTF. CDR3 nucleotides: TGTGCCACCAGCTTTCGGAGCTCTGGGGCCAACGTCCTGACTTTC.

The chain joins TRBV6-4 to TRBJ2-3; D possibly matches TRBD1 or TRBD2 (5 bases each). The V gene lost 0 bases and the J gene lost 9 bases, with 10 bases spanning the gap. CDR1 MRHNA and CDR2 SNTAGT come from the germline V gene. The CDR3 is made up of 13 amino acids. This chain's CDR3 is CASSDSTRGTQYF. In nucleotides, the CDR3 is TGTGCCAGCAGTGACTCAACCCGGGGCACGCAGTATTTT.

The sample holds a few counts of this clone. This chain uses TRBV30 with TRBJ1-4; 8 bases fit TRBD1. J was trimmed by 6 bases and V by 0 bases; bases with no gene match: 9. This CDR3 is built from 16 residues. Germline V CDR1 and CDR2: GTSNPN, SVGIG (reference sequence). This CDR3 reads CAWSVHSGTGDEKLFF. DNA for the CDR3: TGTGCCTGGAGTGTACACTCCGGGACAGGAGATGAAAAACTGTTTTTT. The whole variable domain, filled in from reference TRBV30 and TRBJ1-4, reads SQTIHQWPATLVQPVGSPLSLECTVEGTSNPNLYWYRQAAGRGLQLLFYSVGIGQISSEVPQNLSASRPQDRQFILSSKKLLLSDSGFYLCAWSVHSGTGDEKLFFGSGTQLSVL.

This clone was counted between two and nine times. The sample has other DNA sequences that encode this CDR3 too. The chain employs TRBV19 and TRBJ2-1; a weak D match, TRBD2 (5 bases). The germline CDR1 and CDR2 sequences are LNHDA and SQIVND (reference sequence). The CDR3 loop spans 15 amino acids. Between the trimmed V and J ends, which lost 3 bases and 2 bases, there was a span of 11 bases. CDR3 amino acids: CASSISGLAYNEQFF. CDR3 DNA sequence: TGTGCCAGTAGTATCTCGGGATTAGCCTACAATGAGCAGTTCTTC.

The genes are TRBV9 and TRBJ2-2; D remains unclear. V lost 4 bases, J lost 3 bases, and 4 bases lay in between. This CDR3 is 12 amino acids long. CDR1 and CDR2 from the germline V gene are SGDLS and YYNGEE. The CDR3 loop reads CASSQHTGELFF. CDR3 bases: TGTGCCAGCAGCCAGCACACCGGGGAGCTGTTTTTT.

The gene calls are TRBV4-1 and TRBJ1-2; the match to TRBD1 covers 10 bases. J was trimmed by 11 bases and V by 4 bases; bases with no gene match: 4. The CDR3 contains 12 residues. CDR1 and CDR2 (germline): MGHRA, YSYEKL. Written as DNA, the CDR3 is TGCGCCAGCAGCCCAGGGACAGGGGTTTACACCTTC. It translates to CASSPGTGVYTF.